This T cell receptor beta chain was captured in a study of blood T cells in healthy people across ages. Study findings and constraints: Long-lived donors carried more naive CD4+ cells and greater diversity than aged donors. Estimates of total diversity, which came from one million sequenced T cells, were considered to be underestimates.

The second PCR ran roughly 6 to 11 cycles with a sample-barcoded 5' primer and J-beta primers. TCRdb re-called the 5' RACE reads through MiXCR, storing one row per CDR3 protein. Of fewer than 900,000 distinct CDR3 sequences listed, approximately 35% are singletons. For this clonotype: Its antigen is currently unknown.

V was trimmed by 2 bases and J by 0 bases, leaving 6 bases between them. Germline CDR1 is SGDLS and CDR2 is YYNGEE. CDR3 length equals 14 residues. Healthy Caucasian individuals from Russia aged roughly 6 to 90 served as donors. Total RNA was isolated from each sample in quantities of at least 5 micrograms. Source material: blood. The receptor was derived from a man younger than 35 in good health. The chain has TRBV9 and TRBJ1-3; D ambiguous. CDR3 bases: TGTGCCAGCAGCGTCCGAGCCTCTGGAAACACCATATATTTT. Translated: CASSVRASGNTIYF.